This T cell receptor beta chain was sequenced during a study of T-cell memory formation after mild COVID-19. Study results and caveats: CD8+ contracting clones occupied EMRA, while CD4+ ones occupied mainly CM and EM.

Comments on this clonotype: The antigen is unknown.

Each CDR3 protein gets one entry after TCRdb re-called the 5' RACE reads with MiXCR. The sample lists 92,000 or so distinct CDR3 sequences, approximately 13% occurring once. Material for sequencing was PBMCs or a T cell subset sorted from them (not recorded which). The TCR was taken from an adult woman who had mild COVID-19 (a few samples of this study predate the infection). Cell type and time point are not known.

The CDR3 here is CSANGGDGADTQYF. The CDR3 DNA is TGCAGTGCTAACGGGGGGGATGGAGCAGATACGCAGTATTTT. The chain links TRBV20-1 to TRBJ2-3, with 8 bases that match TRBD2. The germline CDR1 and CDR2 sequences are DFQATT and SNEGSKA (reference sequence). This CDR3 comprises 14 residues. Losses at the gene ends were 4 bases for V and 4 bases for J; bases not matched to a gene: 7.